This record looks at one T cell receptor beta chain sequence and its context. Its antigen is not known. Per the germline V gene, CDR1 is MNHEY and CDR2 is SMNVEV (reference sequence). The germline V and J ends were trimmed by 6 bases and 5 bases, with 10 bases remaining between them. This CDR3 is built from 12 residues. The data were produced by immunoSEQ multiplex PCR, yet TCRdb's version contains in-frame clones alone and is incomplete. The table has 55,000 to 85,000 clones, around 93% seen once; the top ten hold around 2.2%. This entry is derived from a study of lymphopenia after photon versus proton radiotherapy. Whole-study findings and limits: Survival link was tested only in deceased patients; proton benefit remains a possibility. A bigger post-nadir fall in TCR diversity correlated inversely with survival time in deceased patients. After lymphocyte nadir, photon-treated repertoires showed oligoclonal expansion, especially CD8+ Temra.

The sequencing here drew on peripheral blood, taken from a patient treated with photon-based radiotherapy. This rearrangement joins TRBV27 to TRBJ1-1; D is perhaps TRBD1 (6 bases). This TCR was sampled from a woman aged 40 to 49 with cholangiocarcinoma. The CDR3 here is CASRGGGTEAFF. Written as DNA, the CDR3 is TGTGCCAGCAGGGGAGGGGGTACTGAAGCTTTCTTT.